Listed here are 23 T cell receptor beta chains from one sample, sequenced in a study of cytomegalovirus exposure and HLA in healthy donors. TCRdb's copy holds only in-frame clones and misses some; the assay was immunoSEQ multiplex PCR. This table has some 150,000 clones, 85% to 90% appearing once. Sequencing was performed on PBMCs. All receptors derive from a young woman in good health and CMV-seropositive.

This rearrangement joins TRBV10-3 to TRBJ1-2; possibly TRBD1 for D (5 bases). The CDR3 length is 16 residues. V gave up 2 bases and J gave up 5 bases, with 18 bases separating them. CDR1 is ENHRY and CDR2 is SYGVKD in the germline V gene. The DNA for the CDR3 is TGTGCCATCAGTGAGCCCCTCCAGACAGCACAGTATGGCTACACCTTC. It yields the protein CAISEPLQTAQYGYTF.

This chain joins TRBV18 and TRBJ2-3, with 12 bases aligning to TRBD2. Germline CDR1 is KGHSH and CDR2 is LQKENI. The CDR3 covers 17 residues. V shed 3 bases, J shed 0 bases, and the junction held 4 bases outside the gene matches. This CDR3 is CASSPRTSGTSTDTQYF. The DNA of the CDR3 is TGTGCCAGCTCACCCAGGACTAGCGGGACTAGCACAGATACGCAGTATTTT.

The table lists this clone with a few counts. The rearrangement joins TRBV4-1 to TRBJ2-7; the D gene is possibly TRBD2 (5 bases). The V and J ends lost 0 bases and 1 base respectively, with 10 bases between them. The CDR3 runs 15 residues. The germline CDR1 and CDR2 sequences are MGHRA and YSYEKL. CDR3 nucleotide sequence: TGCGCCAGCAGCCAAGAGCCCGGACTTTCCTACGAGCAGTACTTC. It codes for CASSQEPGLSYEQYF.

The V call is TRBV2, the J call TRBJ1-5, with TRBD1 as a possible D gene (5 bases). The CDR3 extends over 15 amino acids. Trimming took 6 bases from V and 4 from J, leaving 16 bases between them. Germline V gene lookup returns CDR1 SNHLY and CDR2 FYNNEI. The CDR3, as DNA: TGTGCCAGCAGGAAGGGCCCCGGGGGGAATCAGCCCCAGCATTTT. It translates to CASRKGPGGNQPQHF.

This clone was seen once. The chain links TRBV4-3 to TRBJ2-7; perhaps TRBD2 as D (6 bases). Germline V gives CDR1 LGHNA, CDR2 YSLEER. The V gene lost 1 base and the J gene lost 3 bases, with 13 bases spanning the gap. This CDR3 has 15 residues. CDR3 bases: TGCGCCAGCAGCCAAGGGACCGGGACTTTCTACGAGCAGTACTTC. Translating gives CASSQGTGTFYEQYF.

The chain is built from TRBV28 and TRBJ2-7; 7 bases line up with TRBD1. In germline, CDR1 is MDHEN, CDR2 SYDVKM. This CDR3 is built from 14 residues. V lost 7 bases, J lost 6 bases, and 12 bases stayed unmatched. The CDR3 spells CASIWQGVPSEQYF. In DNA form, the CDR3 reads TGTGCCAGCATATGGCAGGGGGTACCCTCCGAGCAGTACTTC.

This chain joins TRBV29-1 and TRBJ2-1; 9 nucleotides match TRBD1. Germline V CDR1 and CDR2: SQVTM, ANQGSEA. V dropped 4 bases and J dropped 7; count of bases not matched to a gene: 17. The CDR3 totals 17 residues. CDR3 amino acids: CSVGRELGTGLRNEQFF. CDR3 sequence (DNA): TGCAGCGTTGGCCGAGAACTAGGGACAGGGTTAAGGAATGAGCAGTTCTTC.

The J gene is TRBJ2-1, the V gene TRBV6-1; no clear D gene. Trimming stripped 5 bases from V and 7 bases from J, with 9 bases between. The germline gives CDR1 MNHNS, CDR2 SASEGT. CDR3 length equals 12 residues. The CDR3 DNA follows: TGTGCCAGCAGTCCTCGACTGAATGAGCAGTTCTTC. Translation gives CASSPRLNEQFF.

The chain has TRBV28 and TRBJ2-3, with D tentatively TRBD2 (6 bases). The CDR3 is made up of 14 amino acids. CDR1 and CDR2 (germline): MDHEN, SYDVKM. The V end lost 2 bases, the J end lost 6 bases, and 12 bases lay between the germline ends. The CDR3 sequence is CASSLGGAEDTQYF. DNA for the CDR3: TGTGCCAGCAGTTTAGGCGGGGCCGAGGATACGCAGTATTTT. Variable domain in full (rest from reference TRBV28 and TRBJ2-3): DVKVTQSSRYLVKRTGEKVFLECVQDMDHENMFWYRQDPGLGLRLIYFSYDVKMKEKGDIPEGYSVSREKKERFSLILESASTNQTSMYLCASSLGGAEDTQYFGPGTRLTVL.

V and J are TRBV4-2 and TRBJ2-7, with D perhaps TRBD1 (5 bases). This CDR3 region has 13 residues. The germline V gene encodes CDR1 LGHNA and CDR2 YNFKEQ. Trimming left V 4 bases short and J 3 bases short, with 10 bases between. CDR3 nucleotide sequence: TGTGCCAGCAGCCCAGGGCCCGACTACGAGCAGTACTTC. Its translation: CASSPGPDYEQYF.

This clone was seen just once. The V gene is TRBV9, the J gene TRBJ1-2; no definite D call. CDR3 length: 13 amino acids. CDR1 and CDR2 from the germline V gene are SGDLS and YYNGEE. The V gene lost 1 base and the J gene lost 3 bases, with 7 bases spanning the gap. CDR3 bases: TGTGCCAGCAGCGTACGGCAGGACTATGGCTACACCTTC. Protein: CASSVRQDYGYTF.

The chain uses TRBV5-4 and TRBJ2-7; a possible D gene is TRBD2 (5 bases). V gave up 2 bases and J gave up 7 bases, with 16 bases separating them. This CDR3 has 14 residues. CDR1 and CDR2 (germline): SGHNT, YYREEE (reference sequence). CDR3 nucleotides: TGTGCCAGCAGCTTAGGTGGGAGCATGGGAGAGCAGTACTTC. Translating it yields CASSLGGSMGEQYF.

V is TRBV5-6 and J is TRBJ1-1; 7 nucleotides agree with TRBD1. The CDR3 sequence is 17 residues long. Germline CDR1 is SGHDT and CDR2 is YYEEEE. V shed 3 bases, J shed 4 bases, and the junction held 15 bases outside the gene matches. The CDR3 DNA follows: TGTGCCAGCAGCTCGAGCGGATGGACAGGCCCGCGCACTGAAGCTTTCTTT. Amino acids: CASSSSGWTGPRTEAFF.

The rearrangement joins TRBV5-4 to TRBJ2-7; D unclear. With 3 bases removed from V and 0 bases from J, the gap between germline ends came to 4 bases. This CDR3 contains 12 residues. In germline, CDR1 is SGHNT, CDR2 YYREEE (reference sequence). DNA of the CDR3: TGTGCCAGCAGCTACAACTCCTACGAGCAGTACTTC. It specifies CASSYNSYEQYF.

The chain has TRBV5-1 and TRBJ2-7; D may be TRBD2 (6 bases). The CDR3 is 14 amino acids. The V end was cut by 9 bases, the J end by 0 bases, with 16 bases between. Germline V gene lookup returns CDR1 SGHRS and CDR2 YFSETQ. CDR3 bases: TGCGCCACAAGCTCGGGGAGGAGCTCCTACGAGCAGTACTTC. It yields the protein CATSSGRSSYEQYF.

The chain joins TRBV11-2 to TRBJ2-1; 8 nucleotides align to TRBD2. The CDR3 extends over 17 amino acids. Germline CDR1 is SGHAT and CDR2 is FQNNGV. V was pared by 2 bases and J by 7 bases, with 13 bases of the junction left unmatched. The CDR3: CASSLFREGPLGNEQFF. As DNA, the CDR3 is TGTGCCAGCAGCTTATTTCGGGAGGGCCCCCTAGGGAATGAGCAGTTCTTC.

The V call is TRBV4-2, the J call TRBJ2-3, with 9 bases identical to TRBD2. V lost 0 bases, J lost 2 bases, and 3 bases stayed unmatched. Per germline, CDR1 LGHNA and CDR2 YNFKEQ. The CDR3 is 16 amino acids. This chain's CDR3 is CASSQDLAGSTDTQYF. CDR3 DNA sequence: TGTGCCAGCAGCCAAGATCTAGCGGGGTCCACAGATACGCAGTATTTT.

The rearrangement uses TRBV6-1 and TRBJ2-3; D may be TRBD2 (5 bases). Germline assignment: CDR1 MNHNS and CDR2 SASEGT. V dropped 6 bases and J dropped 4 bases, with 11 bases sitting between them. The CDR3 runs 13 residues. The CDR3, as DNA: TGTGCCAGCAGGGACTCTGGGGCAGATACGCAGTATTTT. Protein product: CASRDSGADTQYF.

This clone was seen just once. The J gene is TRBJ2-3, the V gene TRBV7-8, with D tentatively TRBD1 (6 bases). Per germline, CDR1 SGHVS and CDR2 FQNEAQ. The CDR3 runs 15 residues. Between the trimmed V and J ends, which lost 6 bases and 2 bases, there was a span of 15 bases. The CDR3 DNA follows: TGTGCCAGCAGGCCGGCACAGGGTCCCACAGATACGCAGTATTTT. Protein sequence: CASRPAQGPTDTQYF.

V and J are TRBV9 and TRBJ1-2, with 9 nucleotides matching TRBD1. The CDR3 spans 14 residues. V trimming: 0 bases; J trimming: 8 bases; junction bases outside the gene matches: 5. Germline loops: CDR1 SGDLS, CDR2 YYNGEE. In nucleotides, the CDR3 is TGTGCCAGCAGCGTAGAACAGGGGGCATGGGGCTACACCTTC. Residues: CASSVEQGAWGYTF.

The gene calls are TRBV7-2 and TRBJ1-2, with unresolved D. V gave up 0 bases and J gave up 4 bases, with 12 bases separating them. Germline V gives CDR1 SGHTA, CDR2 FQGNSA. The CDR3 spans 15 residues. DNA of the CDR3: TGTGCCAGCAGCTTAGCCCGGGGTATTGGCTATGGCTACACCTTC. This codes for CASSLARGIGYGYTF.

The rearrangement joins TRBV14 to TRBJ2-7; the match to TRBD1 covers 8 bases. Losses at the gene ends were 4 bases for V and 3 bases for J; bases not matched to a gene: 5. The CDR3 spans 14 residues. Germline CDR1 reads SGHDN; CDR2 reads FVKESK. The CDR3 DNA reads TGTGCCAGCAGCCGGACAGGGCCCAGCTACGAGCAGTACTTC. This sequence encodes CASSRTGPSYEQYF.

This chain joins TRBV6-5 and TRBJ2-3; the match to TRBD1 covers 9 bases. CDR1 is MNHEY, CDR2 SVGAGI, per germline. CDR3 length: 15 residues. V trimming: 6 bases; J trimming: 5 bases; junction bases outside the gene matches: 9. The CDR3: CASRSGTGLVDTQYF. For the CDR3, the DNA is TGTGCCAGCAGGTCCGGGACAGGGTTGGTAGATACGCAGTATTTT.